This TCR beta chain was profiled in a study of regulatory and conventional T cells in RAG deficiency (dated by TCRdb to 2016 to 2017). For the study in its entirety: Hypomorphic RAG mutations in combined immunodeficiency or atypical SCID are frequently associated with autoimmunity. The study used high-throughput TCR beta sequencing to compare repertoire diversity and composition of Treg, conventional CD4+ and CD8+ T cells between RAG-deficient patients and healthy controls.

Library construction relied on the immunoSEQ multiplex PCR assay. Rearranged TCR beta chain products were amplified from genomic DNA of sorted T-cell subsets and sequenced. The authors processed their data as follows. Shannon entropy and Simpson indices were used to measure the diversity of productive TCR beta rearrangements in each repertoire. Clonal expansion was assessed using the summed frequency of the 100 most abundant productive TCR beta clonotypes among total reads. The TRB repertoires were scored with a self-reactivity index built on which amino acids appear at CDR3beta positions 6 and 7. Two-way ANOVA was used for repertoire analyses, and Student t or Mann-Whitney tests were used for flow cytometric analyses. TCRdb took this table from immuneACCESS and kept in-frame rearrangements with V and J called. Such tables lack part of the clones; where checked against another copy, unresolved V genes explain under half of the gap, and the rest is unexplained. V and J calls and clone size are as listed in that table; D and trimming were resolved from the DNA. A total of 7,000 to 9,500 clones appear in this sample, just under 95% of them only once. The top ten constitute roughly 1.4% of the sample.

Study-wide findings and limitations: Compared with controls, Omenn syndrome and CID/AS patients had approximately 91-fold fewer unique TCR beta sequences in Treg cells, but only around 10-fold fewer in the other subsets. All patient T-cell subsets had shorter CDR3 lengths; Omenn syndrome patients showed >75% Treg-Tconv repertoire overlap at nucleotide and amino acid level. Markedly lower Shannon entropy and higher Simpson indices were observed in RAG-deficient patients than in control T-cell subpopulations. For some subjects, some T-cell subset analyses were not performed. Rather than being bona fide Treg cells, the sorted CD25-high CD127-low cells in Omenn syndrome patients may represent peripherally activated cells.

Before genomic DNA extraction, conventional CD4+ T cells were isolated from blood as CD25-low CD127-high cells. Eight patients with RAG deficiency were studied, comprising one with SCID, two with Omenn syndrome and five with combined immunodeficiency or atypical SCID. From the germline V gene, CDR1 is LGHNA and CDR2 is YNFKEQ. From the cysteine up to the phenylalanine, the CDR3 has a length of 15 residues. Of the read, only the CDR3 DNA is kept; its 45 bases are in frame from base 1. Trimming removed 0 bases from V and 2 bases from J, leaving 10 bases between the germline ends. Notes on this clone: The antigen it binds to is not known. No per-base quality is available; no much larger clone lies one base away.

The TCR originated in a human donor with RAG deficiency presenting as severe combined immunodeficiency. Material: CD4+ effector T cells sorted from blood. This sequence uses TRBV4-2 and TRBJ2-5; the D gene is perhaps TRBD1, on 6 matching bases. The nucleotides are TGTGCCAGCAGCCAAGATGGGCAGGGGCAAGAGACCCAGTACTTC. It codes for CASSQDGQGQETQYF.